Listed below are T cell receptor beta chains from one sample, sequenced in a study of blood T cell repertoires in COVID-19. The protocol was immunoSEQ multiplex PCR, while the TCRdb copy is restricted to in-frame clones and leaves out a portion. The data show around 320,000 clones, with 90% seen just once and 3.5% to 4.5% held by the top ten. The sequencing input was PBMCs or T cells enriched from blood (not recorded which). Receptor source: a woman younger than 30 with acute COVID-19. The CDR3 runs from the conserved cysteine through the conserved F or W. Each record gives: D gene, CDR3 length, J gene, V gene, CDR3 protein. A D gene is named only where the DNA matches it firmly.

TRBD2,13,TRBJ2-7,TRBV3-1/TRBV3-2,CASRGGTGYEQYF
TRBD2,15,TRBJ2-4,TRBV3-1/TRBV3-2,CASSQLAGAKNIQYF
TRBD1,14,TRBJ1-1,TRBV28,CASSSGQGDLKAFF
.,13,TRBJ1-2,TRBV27,CASSVDRGYGYTF
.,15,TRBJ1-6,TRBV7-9,CASSEGQPYNSPLHF
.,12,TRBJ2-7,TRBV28,CASRTGGYEQYF
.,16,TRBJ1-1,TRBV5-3,CARSFSYREINTEAFF
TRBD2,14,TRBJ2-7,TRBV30,CAWSEGLAGYEQYF
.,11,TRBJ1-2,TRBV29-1,CSVVWGDGYTF
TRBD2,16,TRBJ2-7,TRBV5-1,CASSLAPREVLYEQYF
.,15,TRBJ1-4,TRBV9,CASSVDGGTNEKLFF
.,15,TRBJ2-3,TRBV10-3,CAISDSLASTDTQYF
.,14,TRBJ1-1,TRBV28,CASRTPTVHTEAFF
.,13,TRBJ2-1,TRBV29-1,CSVEVQAQGVQFF
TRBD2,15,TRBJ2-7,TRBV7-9,CASSPLTSGTYEQYF
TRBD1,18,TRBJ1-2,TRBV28,CASSLQGEGGQGGYGYTF
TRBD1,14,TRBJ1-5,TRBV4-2,CASSVGQGNQPQHF
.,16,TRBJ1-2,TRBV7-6,CASSSGPSLGDYGYTF
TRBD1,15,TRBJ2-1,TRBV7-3,CASSLGQGVGNEQFF
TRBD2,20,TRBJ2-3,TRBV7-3,CASSLDSLGTSGSGTDTQYF
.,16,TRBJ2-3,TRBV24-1,CATSDLKGFSTDTQYF
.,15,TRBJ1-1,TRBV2,CASSVGGSWNTEAFF
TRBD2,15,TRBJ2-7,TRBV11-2,CASSSLAGSSYEQYF
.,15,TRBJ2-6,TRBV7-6,CASSPTPPGANVLTF
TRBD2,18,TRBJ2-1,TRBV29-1,CSVPTVQSGRWSYNEQFF
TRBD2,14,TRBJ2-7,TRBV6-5,CASSPSGSTYEQYF
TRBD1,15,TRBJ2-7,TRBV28,CASSPWDRGPYEQYF
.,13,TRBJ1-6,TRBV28,CASTRGDNSPLHF
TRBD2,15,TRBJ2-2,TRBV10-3,CAIGAGEPGSGELFF
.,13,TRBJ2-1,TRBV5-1,CASSSLGRNEQFF
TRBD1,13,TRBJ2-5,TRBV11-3,CASSPRQGGTQYF
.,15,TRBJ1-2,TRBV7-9,CASSLVRDAEGGYTF
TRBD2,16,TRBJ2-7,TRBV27,CASSRRASGSSYEQYF
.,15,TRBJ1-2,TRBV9,CASSPLGGTSAGYTF
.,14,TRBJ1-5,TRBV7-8,CASRTTGSNQPQHF
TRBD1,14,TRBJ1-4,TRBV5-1,CASSPGTGDEKLFF
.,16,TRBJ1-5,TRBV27,CASSLLWGDSNQPQHF
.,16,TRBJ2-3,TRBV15,CATSRDTVGDEDTQYF
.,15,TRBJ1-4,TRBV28,CASSLNTGLNEKLFF
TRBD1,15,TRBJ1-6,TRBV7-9,CASRSGTDYNSPLHF
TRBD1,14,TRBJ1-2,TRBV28,CASRKQGPRGGYTF
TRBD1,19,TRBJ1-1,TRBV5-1,CASSSLTPIVGTGNTEAFF
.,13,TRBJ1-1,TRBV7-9,CASSGGRGTEAFF
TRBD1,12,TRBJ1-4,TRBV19,CAARQGGEKLFF
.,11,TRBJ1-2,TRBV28,CASSGYYGYTF